What follows describes a single T cell receptor beta chain. The CDR3 contains 11 residues. The germline V gene has CDR1 DFQATT and CDR2 SNEGSKA (reference sequence). Trimming shortened V by 6 bases and J by 8 bases, and 13 bases separated the two germline ends. The data are from a study of technical replicates of blood from a handful of donors. Here immunoSEQ multiplex PCR was the method, and the copy in TCRdb shows in-frame clones only, minus some. Of about 17,000 clones in the sample, around 86% were seen once. Sequences were obtained from PBMCs. The V call is TRBV20-1, the J call TRBJ1-2; D ambiguous. The source of this sequence is a human donor in good health. The DNA of the CDR3 is TGCAGTGCCGACGGCAGACAAGGCTACACCTTC. It is translated as CSADGRQGYTF.